These 10 T cell receptor beta chains were sequenced from one sample in a study of blood T cell repertoires in COVID-19. Method: immunoSEQ multiplex PCR; TCRdb's copy keeps in-frame clones and lacks some. The data contain more than 110,000 clones, 84% of them singletons. Source material: PBMCs or T cells enriched from blood (not recorded which). These TCRs come from a man aged 40-50 years with acute COVID-19.

The V gene is TRBV30, the J gene TRBJ1-2; 8 nucleotides align to TRBD1. The germline V gene has CDR1 GTSNPN and CDR2 SVGIG (reference sequence). With V trimmed by 0 bases and J by 12 bases, 6 bases remained unmatched. This CDR3 comprises 12 residues. CDR3 sequence: CAWSVQGVGDTF. DNA of the CDR3: TGTGCCTGGAGTGTACAGGGGGTCGGGGACACCTTC.

This clone was detected once. J is TRBJ2-1 and V is TRBV29-1, with D hard to call. Germline V CDR1 and CDR2: SQVTM, ANQGSEA. The CDR3 has 13 amino acids. V was trimmed by 7 bases and J by 3 bases, leaving 13 bases between them. The CDR3 is CSAAVGNYNEQFF. The CDR3 DNA reads as TGCAGCGCCGCGGTCGGAAACTACAATGAGCAGTTCTTC.

In DNA form, the CDR3 reads TGTGCCAGCAGTTTGAACAGGGATACAGATACGCAGTATTTT. It yields the protein CASSLNRDTDTQYF. The gene calls are TRBV27 and TRBJ2-3, with D possibly being TRBD1 (6 bases). The germline gives CDR1 MNHEY, CDR2 SMNVEV (reference sequence). Trimming shortened V by 3 bases and J by 3 bases, and 10 bases separated the two germline ends. The CDR3 runs 14 residues.

The V call is TRBV7-9, the J call TRBJ1-3; 7 nucleotides match TRBD1. The CDR3 runs to 16 residues. Per the germline V gene, CDR1 is SEHNR and CDR2 is FQNEAQ (reference sequence). After removal of 7 bases from V and 0 bases from J, the junction contained 9 bases not matched to a gene. CDR3 DNA sequence: TGTGCCAGCACCCTTTTCCGGGACAGCTCTGGAAACACCATATATTTT. It specifies CASTLFRDSSGNTIYF.

The CDR3: CASSQEWQSNTGELFF. As DNA, the CDR3 is TGCGCCAGCAGCCAAGAGTGGCAGTCGAACACCGGGGAGCTGTTTTTT. The V gene is TRBV4-1, the J gene TRBJ2-2; D is ambiguous. V was pared by 0 bases and J by 0 bases, with 8 bases between. The germline V gene encodes CDR1 MGHRA and CDR2 YSYEKL. This CDR3 is built from 16 residues.

This chain connects TRBV6-1 to TRBJ1-5, with D possibly matching TRBD1 (5 bases). CDR3 length equals 14 residues. V shed 5 bases and J shed 4 bases, with 12 bases lying between them. The germline gives CDR1 MNHNS, CDR2 SASEGT. Here the CDR3 reads CASSSTGGNQPQHF. Written as DNA, the CDR3 is TGTGCCAGCAGTTCGACGGGGGGAAATCAGCCCCAGCATTTT.

The chain has TRBV28 and TRBJ1-5; tentatively, D is TRBD1 (6 bases). V lost 5 bases and J 0 bases, leaving 11 bases between the germline ends. The CDR3 extends over 15 amino acids. CDR1 and CDR2 from the germline V gene are MDHEN and SYDVKM. The CDR3, as DNA: TGTGCCAGCAGTGAAGGGGGACATAGCAATCAGCCCCAGCATTTT. Translated: CASSEGGHSNQPQHF.

This chain joins TRBV19 and TRBJ2-3, with D maybe TRBD2 (6 bases). CDR3 length equals 15 residues. V was pared by 5 bases and J by 2 bases, with 14 bases between. From germline, CDR1 is LNHDA and CDR2 SQIVND (reference sequence). The CDR3 nucleotides are TGTGCCAGTAGTGGAGACGGGACTTACACAGATACGCAGTATTTT. This codes for CASSGDGTYTDTQYF.

The V gene is TRBV5-1, the J gene TRBJ2-1; 7 positions match TRBD1. V shed 3 bases and J 7 bases; nucleotides not matched to a gene: 13. Germline V gene lookup returns CDR1 SGHRS and CDR2 YFSETQ. The CDR3 is 16 residues long. The CDR3 is CASSYRTGGRGNEQFF. The CDR3 DNA reads TGCGCCAGCAGCTACCGGACAGGAGGACGCGGGAATGAGCAGTTCTTC.

The rearrangement links TRBV4-2 to TRBJ1-3, with a weak D call TRBD1 (6 bases). Germline CDR1 is LGHNA and CDR2 is YNFKEQ. V was pared by 4 bases and J by 5 bases, with 15 bases between. This CDR3 contains 15 residues. DNA of the CDR3: TGTGCCAGCAGCCCGGAACCTACAGGGAGAAACACCATATATTTT. This gives the protein CASSPEPTGRNTIYF.